The 28 T cell receptor beta chains presented below share a single source sample, sequenced in a study of T cells after yellow fever vaccination. From the 5' RACE reads, TCRdb called clonotypes with MiXCR, one entry per CDR3 protein. The sample lists roughly 310,000 distinct CDR3 sequences; 8.7% were seen once. Material: PBMCs, obtained on the day of the first yellow fever vaccination. All receptors come from a young man who received the YFV17D yellow fever vaccine.

This clonotype was observed a few times. This chain joins TRBV5-1 and TRBJ1-2; D ambiguous. CDR1 is SGHRS and CDR2 is YFSETQ in the germline V gene. The CDR3 loop spans 14 amino acids. The germline V and J ends were trimmed by 0 bases and 2 bases, with 8 bases remaining between them. The CDR3 sequence: CASSLDSGNYGYTF. DNA for the CDR3: TGCGCCAGCAGCTTGGATTCAGGAAACTATGGCTACACCTTC.

The chain couples TRBV6-2 or TRBV6-3 to TRBJ1-4; D call uncertain. Trimming stripped 2 bases from V and 4 bases from J, with 11 bases between. CDR1 and CDR2 (germline): MNHEY, SVGEGT. The CDR3 has 15 amino acids. The CDR3 is CASSYQTAFNEKLFF. The CDR3 DNA follows: TGTGCCAGCAGTTACCAGACGGCCTTTAATGAAAAACTGTTTTTT.

This chain uses TRBV5-1 with TRBJ1-3; D possibly corresponds to TRBD1 (6 bases). The CDR3 is 15 residues long. The germline CDR1 and CDR2 sequences are SGHRS and YFSETQ. The V gene lost 3 bases and the J gene lost 4 bases, with 14 bases spanning the gap. The CDR3 is CASSSDPGHGNTIYF. The DNA for the CDR3 is TGCGCCAGCAGCTCTGATCCGGGACACGGAAACACCATATATTTT.

CDR3 amino acids: CASSDSPTRNTEAFF. For the CDR3, the DNA is TGTGCCAGCAGTGACTCACCGACACGGAACACTGAAGCTTTCTTT. The gene calls are TRBV25-1 and TRBJ1-1, with D unclear. The CDR3 has 15 residues. The V and J ends lost 3 bases and 1 base respectively, with 12 bases between them. Germline CDR1 and CDR2: MGHDK and SYGVNS. Full variable domain (outside the CDR3, taken from reference TRBV25-1 and TRBJ1-1): EADIYQTPRYLVIGTGKKITLECSQTMGHDKMYWYQQDPGMELHLIHYSYGVNSTEKGDLSSESTVSRIRTEHFPLTLESARPSHTSQYLCASSDSPTRNTEAFFGQGTRLTVV.

This chain connects TRBV5-1 to TRBJ2-1; D possibly uses TRBD1 or TRBD2 (6 bases each). This CDR3 contains 15 residues. Germline loops: CDR1 SGHRS, CDR2 YFSETQ. V was trimmed by 3 bases and J by 4 bases, leaving 14 bases between them. CDR3 protein: CASSSRGPHYNEQFF. The CDR3 coding sequence is TGCGCCAGCAGCTCTCGGGGGCCCCATTACAATGAGCAGTTCTTC.

Ten or more counts support this clonotype. V gene TRBV12-3 or TRBV12-4 combines with J gene TRBJ2-1; TRBD1 might be the D (5 bases). Trimming removed 5 bases from V and 9 bases from J, with 8 bases in between. The CDR3 is 11 amino acids. Written as DNA, the CDR3 is TGTGCCAGCAGTCTCAGGGTTGAGCAGTTCTTC. Encoded protein: CASSLRVEQFF.

In the case of this clonotype: The junction shows a germline mismatch at one end, possibly a read error. The rearrangement links TRBV7-9 to TRBJ2-2; maybe TRBD1 (6 bases). The CDR3 consists of 16 residues. Germline CDR1 reads SEHNR; CDR2 reads FQNEAQ (reference sequence). Here the CDR3 reads CASRPPSGQNTGELLF. CDR3 in DNA: TGTGCCAGCCGCCCCCCCTCAGGACAGAACACCGGGGAGCTGCTTTTT.

The J gene is TRBJ2-7, the V gene TRBV29-1; D is possibly TRBD1 (6 bases). The CDR3 is made up of 12 amino acids. CDR1 is SQVTM, CDR2 ANQGSEA, per germline. V lost 4 bases, J lost 5 bases, and 12 bases lay in between. This chain's CDR3 is CSVGDRLHEQYF. CDR3 DNA: TGCAGCGTTGGAGACAGGCTCCACGAGCAGTACTTC.

A few counts support this clonotype. V and J are TRBV10-3 and TRBJ2-1; the D gene is possibly TRBD2 (5 bases). Trimming left V 10 bases short and J 1 base short, with 17 bases between. Germline V gene lookup returns CDR1 ENHRY and CDR2 SYGVKD. This CDR3 region has 15 residues. Written as DNA, the CDR3 is TGTGCCACCCACGGGGTTTGGGGATCCTACAATGAGCAGTTCTTC. Residues: CATHGVWGSYNEQFF.

This clonotype was counted only a few times. CDR3 sequence: CSAREGLRVTEAFF. CDR3 DNA: TGCAGTGCTAGAGAGGGGCTTCGGGTAACTGAAGCTTTCTTT. The J gene is TRBJ1-1, the V gene TRBV20-1; perhaps TRBD1 as D (5 bases). V dropped 0 bases and J dropped 5 bases, with 13 bases sitting between them. The germline V gene encodes CDR1 DFQATT and CDR2 SNEGSKA (reference sequence). The CDR3 covers 14 residues.

A few counts support this clonotype. The chain combines TRBV7-9 with TRBJ1-6; D uncertain. V dropped 8 bases and J dropped 0 bases, with 8 bases sitting between them. This CDR3 is 14 amino acids long. From germline, CDR1 is SEHNR and CDR2 FQNEAQ (reference sequence). For the CDR3, the DNA is TGTGCCAGCCCGTCCGACTCCTATAATTCACCCCTCCACTTT. This gives the protein CASPSDSYNSPLHF.

In this sample, this clonotype turned up a few times. The rearrangement links TRBV20-1 to TRBJ1-3, with 7 positions matching TRBD1. Germline V CDR1 and CDR2: DFQATT, SNEGSKA (reference sequence). This CDR3 spans 16 amino acids. Trimming took 0 bases from V and 1 from J; bases not matched to a gene: 6. CDR3 DNA: TGCAGTGCTAGAGATCAGGCAGGGGGGTCTGGAAACACCATATATTTT. Translated, it gives CSARDQAGGSGNTIYF.

The V and J genes are TRBV6-4 and TRBJ1-4, with TRBD1 matching over 7 bases. Unmatched junction bases numbered 5, after V lost 6 bases and J lost 7 bases. Germline CDR1 and CDR2: MRHNA and SNTAGT. The CDR3 has 13 amino acids. CDR3 DNA: TGTGCCAGCAGCGTCAACAGGGGTGAAAAACTGTTTTTT. Amino acids: CASSVNRGEKLFF.

J is TRBJ1-3 and V is TRBV2; D might be TRBD1 (6 bases). CDR3 length equals 18 residues. CDR1 is SNHLY and CDR2 is FYNNEI in the germline V gene. CDR3 residues: CTCSLAPGGAVSGNTIYF. The CDR3 region has the DNA TGTACCTGCAGTTTAGCGCCTGGGGGCGCGGTTTCTGGAAACACCATATATTTT. Variable domain in full (rest from reference TRBV2 and TRBJ1-3): EPEVTQTPSHQVTQMGQEVILRCVPISNHLYFYWYRQILGQKVEFLVSFYNNEISEKSEIFDDQFSVERPDGSNFTLKIRSTKLEDSAMYFCTCSLAPGGAVSGNTIYFGEGSWLTVV.

This CDR3 reads CASSYPVGGGRYSNQPQHF. The CDR3 nucleotides are TGTGCCAGCAGTTACCCGGTGGGTGGGGGCCGATATAGCAATCAGCCCCAGCATTTT. The chain links TRBV6-2 or TRBV6-3 to TRBJ1-5; a weak D match, TRBD1 (6 bases). Germline V gene data show CDR1 as MNHEY and CDR2 as SVGEGT. The CDR3 extends over 19 amino acids. Trimming took off 2 bases at V and 0 bases at J, with 20 bases between the two ends.

The J gene is TRBJ1-3, the V gene TRBV18; D possibly corresponds to TRBD1 (5 bases). V gave up 1 base and J gave up 0 bases, with 7 bases separating them. Per germline, CDR1 KGHSH and CDR2 LQKENI. The CDR3 runs 15 residues. The CDR3 coding sequence is TGTGCCAGCTCACCACGACAGAACTCTGGAAACACCATATATTTT. Protein sequence: CASSPRQNSGNTIYF.

The table lists this clonotype with a few counts. The V call is TRBV11-2, the J call TRBJ2-6, with 8 bases that match TRBD1. V lost 3 bases and J lost 3; bases outside the gene matches: 10. Looked up from germline, CDR1 is SGHAT and CDR2 is FQNNGV. The CDR3 has 18 amino acids. CDR3 region: CASSFSGGALVGANVLTF. The CDR3 coding sequence is TGTGCCAGCAGCTTTTCAGGGGGCGCATTAGTTGGGGCCAACGTCCTGACTTTC. The full variable domain, rest sourced from reference TRBV11-2 and TRBJ2-6, is EAGVAQSPRYKIIEKRQSVAFWCNPISGHATLYWYQQILGQGPKLLIQFQNNGVVDDSQLPKDRFSAERLKGVDSTLKIQPAKLEDSAVYLCASSFSGGALVGANVLTFGAGSRLTVL.

The CDR3 reads CSVGGRADEQFF. The CDR3 nucleotides are TGCAGCGTTGGGGGCAGGGCCGATGAGCAGTTCTTC. This chain links TRBV29-1 with TRBJ2-1; maybe TRBD1 (5 bases). Per germline, CDR1 SQVTM and CDR2 ANQGSEA. This CDR3 spans 12 amino acids. With 4 bases removed from V and 8 bases from J, the gap between germline ends came to 12 bases.

This clonotype was seen ten or more times. The chain employs TRBV6-2 or TRBV6-3 and TRBJ2-1, with a weak D call TRBD2 (6 bases). This CDR3 comprises 16 residues. V was cut by 2 bases and J by 2 bases, with 13 bases left in between. Germline V gives CDR1 MNHEY, CDR2 SVGEGT. The CDR3 DNA reads as TGTGCCAGCAGTTACGTGGGGGGAGGAACCTACAATGAGCAGTTCTTC. As protein: CASSYVGGGTYNEQFF.

V and J are TRBV2 and TRBJ1-5; D gene unclear. This CDR3 has 14 residues. V lost 4 bases to trimming and J lost 3 bases, with 10 bases between them. Per the germline V gene, CDR1 is SNHLY and CDR2 is FYNNEI. CDR3 DNA: TGTGCCAGCAGTGGGTCGTCGGACAATCAGCCCCAGCATTTT. Protein: CASSGSSDNQPQHF. The complete variable domain, with remaining parts taken from reference TRBV2 and TRBJ1-5, reads EPEVTQTPSHQVTQMGQEVILRCVPISNHLYFYWYRQILGQKVEFLVSFYNNEISEKSEIFDDQFSVERPDGSNFTLKIRSTKLEDSAMYFCASSGSSDNQPQHFGDGTRLSIL.

The sample holds a few counts of this clonotype. V and J are TRBV3-1 and TRBJ1-1; D gene ambiguous. The CDR3 consists of 14 residues. Germline CDR1 is LGHDT and CDR2 is YNNKEL (reference sequence). The V end was cut by 0 bases, the J end by 4 bases, with 9 bases between. CDR3 coding DNA: TGTGCCAGCAGCCAAGATTACAGCAGCACTGAAGCTTTCTTT. Its protein product is CASSQDYSSTEAFF.

This clonotype was detected ten times or more. This rearrangement joins TRBV25-1 to TRBJ2-1, with 8 nucleotides matching TRBD1. The CDR3 consists of 17 residues. V shed 0 bases and J 8 bases; nucleotides not matched to a gene: 12. Looked up from germline, CDR1 is MGHDK and CDR2 is SYGVNS. The CDR3 loop is CASSEYIRDRGRDEQFF. The CDR3 nucleotides read TGTGCCAGCAGTGAATATATTCGAGACAGGGGTCGGGATGAGCAGTTCTTC.

This clonotype was counted a few times. The chain carries TRBV12-3 or TRBV12-4 and TRBJ1-4; D is undetermined. Trimming left V 3 bases short and J 6 bases short, with 5 bases between. There are 12 residues in the CDR3. The DNA for the CDR3 is TGTGCCAGCAGTTTGTCTTATGAAAAACTGTTTTTT. Encoded protein: CASSLSYEKLFF.

The V call is TRBV4-3, the J call TRBJ2-2; 8 positions agree with TRBD1. CDR3 length: 17 residues. Germline V CDR1 and CDR2: LGHNA, YSLEER. V trimming: 0 bases; J trimming: 4 bases; junction bases outside the gene matches: 7. For the CDR3, the DNA is TGCGCCAGCAGCCAAGATTCCAGGGGGCTTGTCACCGGGGAGCTGTTTTTT. Its translation is CASSQDSRGLVTGELFF.

This clonotype has a count of ten or more. The rearrangement links TRBV10-3 to TRBJ2-7; no clear D. The germline V gene has CDR1 ENHRY and CDR2 SYGVKD. Deletions cut 6 bases from V and 2 bases from J, with 11 bases between. This CDR3 region has 13 residues. The CDR3 DNA follows: TGTGCCATCAGCCCTACCGAGACCTACGAGCAGTACGTC. This translates into CAISPTETYEQYV.

This clonotype was detected only a few times. The rearrangement links TRBV5-1 to TRBJ1-4; 11 bases map to TRBD1. Germline CDR1 is SGHRS and CDR2 is YFSETQ. Unmatched junction bases numbered 8, after V lost 4 bases and J lost 3 bases. This CDR3 is 17 amino acids long. The CDR3 coding sequence is TGCGCCAGCAGCCTAGGGACAGGGGGGACAGCTAATGAAAAACTGTTTTTT. Protein product: CASSLGTGGTANEKLFF. The complete variable domain, with remaining parts taken from reference TRBV5-1 and TRBJ1-4, reads KAGVTQTPRYLIKTRGQQVTLSCSPISGHRSVSWYQQTPGQGLQFLFEYFSETQRNKGNFPGRFSGRQFSNSRSEMNVSTLELGDSALYLCASSLGTGGTANEKLFFGSGTQLSVL.

The sample holds many counts of this clonotype. The rearrangement joins TRBV9 to TRBJ2-1; D is tentatively TRBD1 or TRBD2 (5 bases each). The CDR3 covers 16 residues. V dropped 5 bases and J dropped 9 bases, with 24 bases sitting between them. Looked up from germline, CDR1 is SGDLS and CDR2 is YYNGEE. The CDR3 DNA reads as TGTGCCAGCAGTGCTGGCCTGGGGCATGGGGAGACTGAGCAGTTCTTC. Its translation is CASSAGLGHGETEQFF.

The chain has TRBV28 and TRBJ2-1, with TRBD1 matching 7 bases. Trimming removed 6 bases from V and 8 bases from J; junction bases left unmatched: 16. Germline V CDR1 and CDR2: MDHEN, SYDVKM. The CDR3 contains 16 residues. CDR3 region: CASRQDWQGVRDEQFF. The CDR3 DNA is TGTGCCAGCAGGCAAGATTGGCAGGGGGTACGGGATGAGCAGTTCTTC.